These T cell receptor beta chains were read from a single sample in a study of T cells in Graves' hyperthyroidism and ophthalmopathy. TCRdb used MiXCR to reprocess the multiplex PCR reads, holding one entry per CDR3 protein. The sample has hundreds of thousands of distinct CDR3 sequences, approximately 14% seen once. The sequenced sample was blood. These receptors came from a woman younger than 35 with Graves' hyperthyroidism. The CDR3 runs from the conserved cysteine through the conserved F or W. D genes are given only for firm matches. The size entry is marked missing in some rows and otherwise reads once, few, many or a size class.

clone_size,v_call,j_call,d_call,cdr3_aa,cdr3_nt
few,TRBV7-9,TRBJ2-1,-,CASGRGYQGEQFF,TGTGCCAGCGGGCGAGGGTACCAGGGTGAGCAGTTCTTC
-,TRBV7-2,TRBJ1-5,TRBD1,CASSLAGQFNQPQHF,TGTGCCAGCAGCTTAGCGGGACAGTTCAATCAGCCCCAGCATTTT
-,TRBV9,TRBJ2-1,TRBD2,CASSVNKGTSGRAGEQFF,TGTGCCAGCAGCGTGAACAAAGGGACTAGCGGGAGGGCCGGTGAGCAGTTCTTC
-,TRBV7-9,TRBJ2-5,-,CASSFRLGGYQETQYF,TGTGCCAGCAGCTTCCGACTGGGTGGATACCAAGAGACCCAGTACTTC
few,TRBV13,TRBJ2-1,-,CASSLMRSGFDEQFF,TGTGCCAGCAGCTTAATGAGGTCAGGGTTCGATGAGCAGTTCTTC
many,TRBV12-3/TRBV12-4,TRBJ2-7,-,CASSFDQSYEQYF,TGTGCCAGCAGTTTCGACCAAAGCTACGAGCAGTACTTC
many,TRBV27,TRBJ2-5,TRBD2,CASSHPPGGQETQYF,TGTGCCAGCAGTCACCCCCCCGGGGGGCAAGAGACCCAGTACTTC
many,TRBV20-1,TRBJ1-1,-,CSERGWETNTEAFF,TGCAGTGAAAGGGGGTGGGAAACGAACACTGAAGCTTTCTTT
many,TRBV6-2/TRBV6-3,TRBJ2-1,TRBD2,CASSPGTSGRQFF,TGTGCCAGCAGCCCTGGGACTAGCGGGAGGCAGTTCTTC
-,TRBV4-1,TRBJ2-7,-,CASSLGGQPTYEQYF,TGCGCCAGCAGCCTCGGCGGGCAACCGACCTACGAGCAGTACTTC
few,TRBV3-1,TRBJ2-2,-,CASSPVLVIGELFF,TGTGCCAGCAGCCCTGTACTAGTAATCGGGGAGCTGTTTTTT
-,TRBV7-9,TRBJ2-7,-,CASSLSTLVYEQYF,TGTGCCAGCAGCCTTTCTACTTTAGTCTACGAGCAGTACTTC
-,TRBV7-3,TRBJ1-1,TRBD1,CASSAGQGGNTEAFF,TGTGCCAGCAGCGCCGGACAGGGCGGGAACACTGAAGCTTTCTTT
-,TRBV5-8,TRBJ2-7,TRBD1,CASSGFTGAGIYEQYF,TGTGCCAGCAGCGGATTCACAGGGGCCGGTATCTACGAGCAGTACTTC
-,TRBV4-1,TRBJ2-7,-,CASSPNGGAYEQYF,TGCGCCAGCAGCCCGAACGGAGGAGCCTACGAGCAGTACTTC
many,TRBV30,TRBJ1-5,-,CAWSEMGQPQHF,TGTGCCTGGAGTGAGATGGGTCAGCCCCAGCATTTT
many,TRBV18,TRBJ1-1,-,CASSPSGGAEAFF,TGTGCCAGCTCACCATCGGGCGGCGCTGAAGCTTTCTTT
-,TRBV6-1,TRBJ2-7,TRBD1,CASSVGQGVFEQYF,TGTGCCAGCAGTGTCGGACAGGGAGTATTCGAGCAGTACTTC
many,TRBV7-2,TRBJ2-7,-,CASTFYSSVTYEQYF,TGTGCCAGCACCTTCTACAGCTCCGTTACCTACGAGCAGTACTTC
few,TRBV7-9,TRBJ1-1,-,CASSLGGTRDTEAFF,TGTGCCAGCAGCTTAGGGGGGACTCGGGACACTGAAGCTTTCTTT
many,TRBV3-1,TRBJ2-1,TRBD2,CASSQDRTSGGEQFF,TGTGCCAGCAGCCAAGATAGAACTAGCGGGGGGGAGCAGTTCTTC
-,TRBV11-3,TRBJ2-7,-,CASSWFRGNSYEQYF,TGTGCCAGCAGCTGGTTTAGGGGAAACTCCTACGAGCAGTACTTC
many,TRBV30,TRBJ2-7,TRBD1,CAVRIPGQIEQYF,TGTGCCGTACGGATCCCGGGACAGATCGAGCAGTACTTC
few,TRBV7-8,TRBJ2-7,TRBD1,CASTPKSGTATYEQYF,TGTGCCAGCACCCCAAAGTCCGGGACAGCGACCTACGAGCAGTACTTC
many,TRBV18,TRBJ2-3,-,CASSPGTDTQYF,TGTGCCAGCAGCCCCGGCACAGATACGCAGTATTTT
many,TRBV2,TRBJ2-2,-,CASSEAPGHTGELFF,TGTGCCAGCAGTGAAGCTCCAGGGCACACCGGGGAGCTGTTTTTT
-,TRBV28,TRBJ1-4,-,CASSLGGAGNEKLFF,TGTGCCAGCAGTTTAGGGGGGGCGGGTAATGAAAAACTGTTTTTT
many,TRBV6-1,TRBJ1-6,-,CASSDSGESYNSPLHF,TGTGCCAGCAGTGATTCAGGGGAGAGTTATAATTCACCCCTCCACTTT
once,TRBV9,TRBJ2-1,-,CASSPFSGILGATGNEQFF,TGTGCCAGCAGCCCTTTTAGCGGAATTCTAGGGGCTACGGGTAATGAGCAGTTCTTC
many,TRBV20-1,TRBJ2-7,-,CSAQPGAAYYEQYF,TGCAGTGCTCAGCCTGGGGCGGCCTACTACGAGCAGTACTTC
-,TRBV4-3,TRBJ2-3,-,CASSQELSGGADTQYF,TGCGCCAGCAGCCAAGAACTGAGCGGTGGGGCAGATACGCAGTATTTT
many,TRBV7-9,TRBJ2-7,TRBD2,CASSEGLAVSYEQYF,TGTGCCAGCAGCGAGGGACTAGCGGTTTCCTACGAGCAGTACTTC
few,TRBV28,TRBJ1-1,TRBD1,CASSEKTGVNTEAFF,TGTGCCAGCAGTGAAAAAACAGGGGTGAACACTGAAGCTTTCTTT
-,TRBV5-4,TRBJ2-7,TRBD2,CAGSFAGGSPEQYF,TGTGCCGGCAGCTTTGCGGGAGGATCCCCCGAGCAGTACTTC
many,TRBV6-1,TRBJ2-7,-,CASSEARGYEQYF,TGTGCCAGCAGTGAAGCCCGCGGCTACGAGCAGTACTTC
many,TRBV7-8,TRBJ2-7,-,CASSLALGTREQYF,TGTGCCAGCAGCTTAGCGTTAGGGACGCGGGAGCAGTACTTC
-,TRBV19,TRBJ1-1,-,CASSMEGFRSEAFF,TGTGCCAGTAGTATGGAGGGGTTTCGATCTGAAGCTTTCTTT
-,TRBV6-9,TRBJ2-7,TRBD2,CASSYYARVGRSYEQYF,TGTGCCAGCAGTTATTACGCCCGGGTCGGGAGGTCCTACGAGCAGTACTTC
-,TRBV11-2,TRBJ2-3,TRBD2,CASSHSGSIPTDTQYF,TGTGCCAGCAGCCATAGCGGGAGTATACCCACAGATACGCAGTATTTT
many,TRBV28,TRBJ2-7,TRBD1,CATSSPGQNYEQYF,TGTGCCACCTCATCACCGGGACAGAACTACGAGCAGTACTTC
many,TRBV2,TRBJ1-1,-,CASSESTTAYTEAFF,TGTGCCAGCAGTGAATCTACGACAGCGTACACTGAAGCTTTCTTT
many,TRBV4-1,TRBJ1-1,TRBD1,CASSRSSTGFTEAFF,TGCGCCAGCAGCCGATCCTCGACAGGGTTCACTGAAGCTTTCTTT
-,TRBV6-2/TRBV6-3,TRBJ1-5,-,CASSTPTGPQHF,TGTGCCAGCAGTACTCCAACCGGGCCCCAGCATTTT
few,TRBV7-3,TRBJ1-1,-,CASRRHSNTEAFF,TGTGCCAGCAGGAGACACAGCAACACTGAAGCTTTCTTT
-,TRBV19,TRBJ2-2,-,CASSGSLGGGSKNGELFF,TGTGCCAGTAGTGGTTCCCTGGGAGGAGGGTCGAAGAACGGGGAGCTGTTTTTT
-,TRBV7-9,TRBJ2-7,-,CASSFPPTGDYYEQYF,TGTGCCAGCAGCTTTCCACCGACAGGAGATTACTACGAGCAGTACTTC
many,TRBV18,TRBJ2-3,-,CASSPGHTDTQYF,TGTGCCAGCTCACCGGGTCACACAGATACGCAGTATTTT
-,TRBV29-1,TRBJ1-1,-,CSVESLNTEAFF,TGCAGCGTTGAATCCCTGAACACTGAAGCTTTCTTT
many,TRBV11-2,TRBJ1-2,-,CASSTSVSGYGYTF,TGTGCCAGCAGCACCTCGGTTTCAGGCTATGGCTACACCTTC
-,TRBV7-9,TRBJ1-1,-,CTSSLSAVKTEAFF,TGTACCAGCAGCTTATCAGCCGTTAAAACTGAAGCTTTCTTT
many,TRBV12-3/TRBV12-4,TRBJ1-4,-,CASSLSGSSEKLFF,TGTGCCAGCAGTTTAAGCGGGAGCTCTGAAAAACTGTTTTTT
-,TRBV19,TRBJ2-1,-,CASSIFEDFYNEQFF,TGTGCCAGTAGTATTTTCGAGGACTTCTACAATGAGCAGTTCTTC
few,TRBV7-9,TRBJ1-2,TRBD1,CASSVPGTGLDGYTF,TGTGCCAGCAGCGTCCCCGGGACAGGGTTGGATGGCTACACCTTC